A single sample gave rise to the 5 T cell receptor beta chains below, sequenced in a study of shared clonotypes between healthy human individuals. Sequencing used immunoSEQ multiplex PCR; TCRdb keeps in-frame clones, though not all of them. Of about 2.3 million clones listed, more than 85% are singletons. Source material: naive CD4+ T cells from PBMCs. Regarding subset: CD45RA+ positively selected. These receptors were collected from a man aged 18 to 30 in good health. Some clones in this sample may be carry-over from other donors' samples.

The J gene is TRBJ2-7, the V gene TRBV7-2; 13 nucleotides align to TRBD2. V was pared by 4 bases and J by 6 bases, with 9 bases of the junction left unmatched. CDR1 is SGHTA and CDR2 is FQGNSA in the germline V gene. CDR3 size: 16 residues. CDR3 nucleotide sequence: TGTGCCAGCAGCTCTCGACTAGCGGGAGGTTTAGGCGAGCAGTACTTC. Translation gives CASSSRLAGGLGEQYF.

The chain carries TRBV9 and TRBJ2-3, with 8 positions matching TRBD1. In germline, CDR1 is SGDLS, CDR2 YYNGEE. V shed 7 bases, J shed 0 bases, and the junction held 4 bases outside the gene matches. The CDR3 spans 14 residues. The CDR3 sequence is CASQGAPSTDTQYF. CDR3 bases: TGTGCCAGCCAGGGGGCCCCTAGCACAGATACGCAGTATTTT.

The chain joins TRBV28 to TRBJ2-7; 9 nucleotides agree with TRBD1. CDR3 length: 14 amino acids. CDR1 and CDR2 (germline): MDHEN, SYDVKM. The V segment lost 7 bases and the J segment 4 bases; nucleotides outside the gene matches: 8. The CDR3 sequence: CASTTTGQGYEQYF. The CDR3 DNA is TGTGCCAGCACTACTACGGGACAGGGTTACGAGCAGTACTTC.

The chain combines TRBV4-1 with TRBJ2-5; TRBD1 is a possible D gene (5 bases). The CDR3 consists of 15 residues. From germline, CDR1 is MGHRA and CDR2 YSYEKL. Between the trimmed V and J ends, which lost 5 bases and 5 bases, there was a span of 18 bases. DNA of the CDR3: TGCGCCAGCAGCGACGACACGGGCGCAGGGGAGACCCAGTACTTC. Amino acids: CASSDDTGAGETQYF.

With respect to this clone: The sample carries other DNA sequences with the same CDR3. The V gene is TRBV5-1, the J gene TRBJ2-7; 10 positions agree with TRBD1. CDR3 length: 13 amino acids. CDR1 is SGHRS, CDR2 YFSETQ, per germline. Trimming removed 5 bases from V and 4 bases from J; junction bases left unmatched: 3. The CDR3 nucleotides read TGCGCCAGCAGATCGGGACAGGGGTACGAGCAGTACTTC. Its protein is CASRSGQGYEQYF.